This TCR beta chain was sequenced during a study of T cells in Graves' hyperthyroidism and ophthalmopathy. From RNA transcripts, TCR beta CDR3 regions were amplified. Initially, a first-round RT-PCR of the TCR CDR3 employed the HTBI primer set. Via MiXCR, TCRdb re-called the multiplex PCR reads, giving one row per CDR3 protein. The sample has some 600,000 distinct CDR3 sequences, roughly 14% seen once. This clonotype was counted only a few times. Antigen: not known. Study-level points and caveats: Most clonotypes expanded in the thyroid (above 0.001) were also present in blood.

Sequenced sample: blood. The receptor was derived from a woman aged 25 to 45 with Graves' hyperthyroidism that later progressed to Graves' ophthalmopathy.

The CDR3 is CASSLGAHGYTF. The DNA for the CDR3 is TGTGCCAGTAGTTTGGGGGCCCATGGCTACACCTTC. J is TRBJ1-2 and V is TRBV19; TRBD1 might be the D (6 bases). V gave up 5 bases and J gave up 6 bases, with 10 bases separating them. The germline CDR1 and CDR2 sequences are LNHDA and SQIVND (reference sequence). The CDR3 has 12 amino acids.